This is a list of T cell receptor beta chains from one sample in a study of blood T cell repertoires in COVID-19. TCRdb's copy holds only in-frame clones and misses some; the assay was immunoSEQ multiplex PCR. This table holds 140,000 to 150,000 clones, roughly 81% found once. The specimen was peripheral blood. These receptors all stem from a human donor with acute or convalescent COVID-19. The donor label of this sample is uncertain. Each CDR3 is given with its conserved first and last residue. A D gene is named only where the DNA matches it firmly. Some rows have no size entry. The others give once, few or many, or a class for an expanded clone.

cdr3_nt: TGTGCCAGCACCAGGGGGATTTGGGGGGAGACCCAGTACTTC
cdr3_aa: CASTRGIWGETQYF
v_call: TRBV11-2
j_call: TRBJ2-5
clone_size: .
d_call: TRBD1

cdr3_nt: TGTGCCAGCAGTTCCGGGACAGGGGTTTGGGACACTGAAGCTTTCTTT
cdr3_aa: CASSSGTGVWDTEAFF
v_call: TRBV7-9
j_call: TRBJ1-1
clone_size: many
d_call: TRBD1

cdr3_nt: TGTGCCAGCAGCCAAGATTTCGGTCGAGGTGGCTACACCTTC
cdr3_aa: CASSQDFGRGGYTF
v_call: TRBV4-2
j_call: TRBJ1-2
clone_size: .
d_call: .

cdr3_nt: TGTGCCAGCAGCTTATCCTCGGGGAACTATGGCTACACCTTC
cdr3_aa: CASSLSSGNYGYTF
v_call: TRBV11-1
j_call: TRBJ1-2
clone_size: .
d_call: .

cdr3_nt: TGTGCCATTAAGACAGGGGAAGGTTCACCCCTCCACTTT
cdr3_aa: CAIKTGEGSPLHF
v_call: TRBV19
j_call: TRBJ1-6
clone_size: once
d_call: TRBD1

cdr3_nt: TGTGCCAGCAGTCTCCGGGGGGGAGGCTACAATGAGCAGTTCTTC
cdr3_aa: CASSLRGGGYNEQFF
v_call: TRBV13
j_call: TRBJ2-1
clone_size: .
d_call: TRBD2

cdr3_nt: TGTGCCAGTAGCGACACGGACAGGGCCCTAACTAATGAAAAACTGTTTTTT
cdr3_aa: CASSDTDRALTNEKLFF
v_call: TRBV19
j_call: TRBJ1-4
clone_size: .
d_call: TRBD1

cdr3_nt: TGCGCCAGCAGTGACAGAGCGGGGGGGACCGGGGAGCTGTTTTTT
cdr3_aa: CASSDRAGGTGELFF
v_call: TRBV10-2
j_call: TRBJ2-2
clone_size: once
d_call: TRBD2

cdr3_nt: TGTGCCAGCAGTGTCGGGGGAAGGGGTTATAATTCACCCCTCCACTTT
cdr3_aa: CASSVGGRGYNSPLHF
v_call: TRBV6-1
j_call: TRBJ1-6
clone_size: .
d_call: .

cdr3_nt: TGTGCCAGCAGCTTCGGTGGTAAGCCTGGAAACACCATATATTTT
cdr3_aa: CASSFGGKPGNTIYF
v_call: TRBV3-1/TRBV3-2
j_call: TRBJ1-3
clone_size: .
d_call: .

cdr3_nt: TGTGCCAGCAGCTACAGGGACGGAAATGGCTACACCTTC
cdr3_aa: CASSYRDGNGYTF
v_call: TRBV27
j_call: TRBJ1-2
clone_size: .
d_call: .

cdr3_nt: TGTGCCAGCAGACCGGGACAGGGGGACATTCAGTACTTC
cdr3_aa: CASRPGQGDIQYF
v_call: TRBV6-5
j_call: TRBJ2-4
clone_size: .
d_call: TRBD1

cdr3_nt: TGTGCCAGCAGCCGGGGGGAAAACACTGAAGCTTTCTTT
cdr3_aa: CASSRGENTEAFF
v_call: TRBV3-1/TRBV3-2
j_call: TRBJ1-1
clone_size: .
d_call: .

cdr3_nt: TGTGCCAGCAAATTTGGGGGCGGGAGTGGCTACACCTTC
cdr3_aa: CASKFGGGSGYTF
v_call: TRBV27
j_call: TRBJ1-2
clone_size: many
d_call: .

cdr3_nt: TGTGCCAGCAGTGACCCGAAGACGGACAGGGAAATCTACGAGCAGTACTTC
cdr3_aa: CASSDPKTDREIYEQYF
v_call: TRBV6-4
j_call: TRBJ2-7
clone_size: .
d_call: TRBD1

cdr3_nt: TGTGCCAGCAGTCCGGGCTACGAGCAGTACTTC
cdr3_aa: CASSPGYEQYF
v_call: TRBV2
j_call: TRBJ2-7
clone_size: .
d_call: .

cdr3_nt: TGTGCCAGCAGCTTAGTAGGGGGAGTCTACGAGCAGTACTTC
cdr3_aa: CASSLVGGVYEQYF
v_call: TRBV7-9
j_call: TRBJ2-7
clone_size: .
d_call: .

cdr3_nt: TGTGCCAGCAAGGACAGGGGGCTCACCGGGGAGCTGTTTTTT
cdr3_aa: CASKDRGLTGELFF
v_call: TRBV6-5
j_call: TRBJ2-2
clone_size: .
d_call: TRBD1

cdr3_nt: TGTGCCAGCAGACCCCAGGGTTCGGGGAACACTGAAGCTTTCTTT
cdr3_aa: CASRPQGSGNTEAFF
v_call: TRBV5-4
j_call: TRBJ1-1
clone_size: .
d_call: .

cdr3_nt: TGTGCCAGCAGCTCCGCAGGGGGTAATTCACCCCTCCACTTT
cdr3_aa: CASSSAGGNSPLHF
v_call: TRBV13
j_call: TRBJ1-6
clone_size: .
d_call: TRBD1

cdr3_nt: TGTGCCAGCAGCCCATGGGGACAGCCGAACACTGAAGCTTTCTTT
cdr3_aa: CASSPWGQPNTEAFF
v_call: TRBV7-9
j_call: TRBJ1-1
clone_size: once
d_call: TRBD1

cdr3_nt: TGTGCCAGCAAGGGACAGGGGAATTCACCCCTCCACTTT
cdr3_aa: CASKGQGNSPLHF
v_call: TRBV2
j_call: TRBJ1-6
clone_size: .
d_call: TRBD1

cdr3_nt: TGTGCCAGCAGCGGTCACTCTGGAAACACCATATATTTT
cdr3_aa: CASSGHSGNTIYF
v_call: TRBV9
j_call: TRBJ1-3
clone_size: .
d_call: .

cdr3_nt: TGTGCCAGCAGTGCTCCAGGGGACGGTGGCTACACCTTC
cdr3_aa: CASSAPGDGGYTF
v_call: TRBV25-1
j_call: TRBJ1-2
clone_size: .
d_call: .

cdr3_nt: TGCGCCAGCAGCTTGGAGGGACAGATGAACACTGAAGCTTTCTTT
cdr3_aa: CASSLEGQMNTEAFF
v_call: TRBV5-1
j_call: TRBJ1-1
clone_size: .
d_call: TRBD1

cdr3_nt: TGTGCCAGGCGACAGCCGTGGGACACCATATATTTT
cdr3_aa: CARRQPWDTIYF
v_call: TRBV6-9
j_call: TRBJ1-3
clone_size: .
d_call: .

cdr3_nt: TGTGCCAGCAGCTTAAGGGGATCCTACGAGCAGTACTTC
cdr3_aa: CASSLRGSYEQYF
v_call: TRBV11-3
j_call: TRBJ2-7
clone_size: .
d_call: .

cdr3_nt: TGTGCCAGCAGCCCTATAAGGAGCGGCTACACCTTC
cdr3_aa: CASSPIRSGYTF
v_call: TRBV9
j_call: TRBJ1-2
clone_size: .
d_call: .

cdr3_nt: TGTGCCAGCAGCCGCGGGGAGTTAGCCAAAAACATTCAGTACTTC
cdr3_aa: CASSRGELAKNIQYF
v_call: TRBV6-5
j_call: TRBJ2-4
clone_size: .
d_call: .

cdr3_nt: TGTGCCAGCGAATCCGGGACAGGGAGTACCGGGGAGCTGTTTTTT
cdr3_aa: CASESGTGSTGELFF
v_call: TRBV4-2
j_call: TRBJ2-2
clone_size: .
d_call: TRBD1

cdr3_nt: TGTGCCAGCAGCCCTACAGGGACCCCCTACGAGCAGTACTTC
cdr3_aa: CASSPTGTPYEQYF
v_call: TRBV27
j_call: TRBJ2-7
clone_size: few
d_call: .

cdr3_nt: TGCGCCAGCAGCTCCCGGGGGGACGGAGGAAGCGGCTACACCTTC
cdr3_aa: CASSSRGDGGSGYTF
v_call: TRBV5-1
j_call: TRBJ1-2
clone_size: .
d_call: .

cdr3_nt: TGTGCCAGCAGCTCCTTGGGGCGGGGGGGCCCTCAAGAGACCCAGTACTTC
cdr3_aa: CASSSLGRGGPQETQYF
v_call: TRBV7-3
j_call: TRBJ2-5
clone_size: .
d_call: TRBD2

cdr3_nt: TGTGCCAGCAGCCAAAAGGGGCGGGGGGCCTACACAGATACGCAGTATTTT
cdr3_aa: CASSQKGRGAYTDTQYF
v_call: TRBV4-2
j_call: TRBJ2-3
clone_size: once
d_call: TRBD2

cdr3_nt: TGTGCCAGCAGTGACCACGCACAGGGATTAATGAACACTGAAGCTTTCTTT
cdr3_aa: CASSDHAQGLMNTEAFF
v_call: TRBV25-1
j_call: TRBJ1-1
clone_size: .
d_call: .

cdr3_nt: TGTGCCAGCAGCTTATCACCGGGGACAGGGCAAAATCAGCCCCAGCATTTT
cdr3_aa: CASSLSPGTGQNQPQHF
v_call: TRBV7-9
j_call: TRBJ1-5
clone_size: many
d_call: TRBD1

cdr3_nt: TGTGCCAGCAGGGCCGGGACATCCATATATTTT
cdr3_aa: CASRAGTSIYF
v_call: TRBV12-3/TRBV12-4
j_call: TRBJ1-3
clone_size: .
d_call: .

cdr3_nt: TGTGCCAGCAGCTGGGGCGGAGGGACAGGGTCCGATACGCAGTATTTT
cdr3_aa: CASSWGGGTGSDTQYF
v_call: TRBV7-2
j_call: TRBJ2-3
clone_size: .
d_call: TRBD1

cdr3_nt: TGCAGCGTTGAAGAAGGAGGGAACTATGGCTACACCTTC
cdr3_aa: CSVEEGGNYGYTF
v_call: TRBV29-1
j_call: TRBJ1-2
clone_size: many
d_call: .

cdr3_nt: TGTGCCACCAGTGATCTATCAGGGAGGGAAACCTTC
cdr3_aa: CATSDLSGRETF
v_call: TRBV24-1
j_call: TRBJ1-2
clone_size: .
d_call: .

cdr3_nt: TGTGCCAGCAGCTGGGGCCCCACCGGGGAGCTGTTTTTT
cdr3_aa: CASSWGPTGELFF
v_call: TRBV7-3
j_call: TRBJ2-2
clone_size: once
d_call: .

cdr3_nt: TGTGCCAGCTCACCACAGGAGGTGAACACTGAAGCTTTCTTT
cdr3_aa: CASSPQEVNTEAFF
v_call: TRBV18
j_call: TRBJ1-1
clone_size: .
d_call: .

cdr3_nt: TGTGCCAGCAGTTACAAGGGGTCTAACCCCCAGCATTTT
cdr3_aa: CASSYKGSNPQHF
v_call: TRBV6-5
j_call: TRBJ1-5
clone_size: .
d_call: .

cdr3_nt: TGTGCCAGCAGGCAGGGAAACGATGGCTACACCTTC
cdr3_aa: CASRQGNDGYTF
v_call: TRBV27
j_call: TRBJ1-2
clone_size: .
d_call: .

cdr3_nt: TGTGCCTGGAGTGTAGGGGGACCCCCTTGGAGCAATCAGCCCCAGCATTTT
cdr3_aa: CAWSVGGPPWSNQPQHF
v_call: TRBV30
j_call: TRBJ1-5
clone_size: .
d_call: .

cdr3_nt: TGTGCCAGCAGTGAGAGGCTAGCGGGGCCCTACGAGCAGTACTTC
cdr3_aa: CASSERLAGPYEQYF
v_call: TRBV2
j_call: TRBJ2-7
clone_size: .
d_call: TRBD2

cdr3_nt: TGTGCCAGTAGTATCACGGTCACAGATACGCAGTATTTT
cdr3_aa: CASSITVTDTQYF
v_call: TRBV19
j_call: TRBJ2-3
clone_size: once
d_call: .

cdr3_nt: TGTGCCAGCAGGGAGACAGGATTAAACATTCAGTACTTC
cdr3_aa: CASRETGLNIQYF
v_call: TRBV12-3/TRBV12-4
j_call: TRBJ2-4
clone_size: .
d_call: .

cdr3_nt: TGTGCCAGTCAAGGGGAGGGAGAGACCCAGTACTTC
cdr3_aa: CASQGEGETQYF
v_call: TRBV9
j_call: TRBJ2-5
clone_size: .
d_call: TRBD2

cdr3_nt: TGTGCCAGCAGCTACACAGGGGGCGAGGAGACCCAGTACTTC
cdr3_aa: CASSYTGGEETQYF
v_call: TRBV5-4
j_call: TRBJ2-5
clone_size: .
d_call: TRBD1